The clone carrying this T cell receptor beta chain was recorded a few times. Its antigen is not identified. Germline is not matched at one junction end, which may reflect a read error. The data originate from a study of CD8+CD57+ T cells in acquired aplastic anemia. Study outcomes and limitations: Between patients and controls, CD8+ Simpson's diversity did not vary significantly. There were over 25 CD8+ CDR3 sequences that occurred in both patients and controls.

Profiling of TCR beta VDJ combinations and CDR3 sequences used genomic DNA as template. Each CDR3 protein is one row after TCRdb ran MiXCR on the reads. The repertoire holds roughly 500,000 distinct CDR3 sequences, with over 25% as singletons. This CDR3 is 15 amino acids long. From germline, CDR1 is SSHAT and CDR2 FNYEAQ (reference sequence). In patients chosen for sequencing, flow cytometry had shown CD8+CD57+ cell expansion. The chain employs TRBV7-7 and TRBJ2-2, with D perhaps TRBD1 (6 bases). Input material: sorted CD4+, CD8+, or CD8+CD57+ T cells (not recorded which) from PBMCs. This receptor was taken from a human donor with aplastic anemia. As DNA, the CDR3 is TGTGCTAGCAGCCCCCGGGGACAGAACACCGGGGAGCTGTTTTTT. It is translated as CASSPRGQNTGELFF.